This T cell receptor beta chain was documented in a study of blood T cell repertoires in COVID-19. Study at large: The United States, Italy and Spain provided the acute and convalescent COVID-19 samples. In each case, the material was cDNA or gDNA derived from T cells, B-cell-depleted T cells, or PBMCs.

Original analysis: Nucleated cell number was recorded as an estimate derived from reference gene primer amplification. Sequencing used immunoSEQ multiplex PCR; TCRdb keeps in-frame clones, though not all of them. V and J calls and clone size are given by that table; D and trimming were obtained from the DNA. The table records 110,000 to 150,000 clones, around 89% of them present only once. The CDR3 is 15 amino acids. CDR1 is LGHDT, CDR2 YNNKEL, per germline (reference sequence). V trimming: 0 bases; J trimming: 3 bases; junction bases outside the gene matches: 2. The rearrangement joins TRBV3-1 (or the pseudogene TRBV3-2) to TRBJ1-1; 9 nucleotides align to TRBD1. The TCR originated in a woman of 80 years or more with acute or convalescent COVID-19. Sequencing was performed on peripheral blood. The CDR3 sequence: CASSQDWTGDTEAFF. Written as DNA, the CDR3 is TGTGCCAGCAGCCAAGATTGGACAGGGGACACTGAAGCTTTCTTT.